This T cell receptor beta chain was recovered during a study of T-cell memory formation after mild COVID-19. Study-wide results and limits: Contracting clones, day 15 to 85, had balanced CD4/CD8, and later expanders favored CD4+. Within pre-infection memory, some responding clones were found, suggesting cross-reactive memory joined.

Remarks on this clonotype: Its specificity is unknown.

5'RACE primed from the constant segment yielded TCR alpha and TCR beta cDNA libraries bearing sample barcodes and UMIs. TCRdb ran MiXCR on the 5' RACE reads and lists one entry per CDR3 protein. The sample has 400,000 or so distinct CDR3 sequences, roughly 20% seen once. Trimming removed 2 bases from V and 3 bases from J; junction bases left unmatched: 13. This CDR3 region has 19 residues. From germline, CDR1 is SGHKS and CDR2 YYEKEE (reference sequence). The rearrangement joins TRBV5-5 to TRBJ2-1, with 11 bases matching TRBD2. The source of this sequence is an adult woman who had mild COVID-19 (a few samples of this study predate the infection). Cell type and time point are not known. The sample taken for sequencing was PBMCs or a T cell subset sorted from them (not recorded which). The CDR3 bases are TGTGCCAGCAGCTTACTCACTAGCGGGGGCCACGTATTCTACAATGAGCAGTTCTTC. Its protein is CASSLLTSGGHVFYNEQFF.